This T cell receptor beta chain stems from a study of shared clonotypes between healthy human individuals. Study conclusions and caveats: Shared clonotypes: about 5% naive CD4, 3.5% to 4% naive CD8, around 2.4% memory CD4, approximately 0.37% memory CD8. Compared with memory subsets, naive subsets generally had larger estimated richness.

V was clipped by 2 bases and J by 3 bases; unmatched bases: 3. The germline V gene encodes CDR1 SSHAT and CDR2 FNYEAQ (reference sequence). The length of the CDR3 is 15 residues. Method: immunoSEQ multiplex PCR; TCRdb's copy keeps in-frame clones and lacks some. The sample carries approximately 2,200,000 clones, approximately 94% recorded once. The naive CD8 population came from CD45RO-negative cells selected for CCR7, without terminally differentiated effector memory CD45RA+ cells. A remark on this clone: Antigen: not known.

The sample comprised naive CD8+ T cells from PBMCs. This sequence was found in a man younger than 30 in good health. Some clones in this sample may be carry-over from other donors' samples. The chain links TRBV7-7 to TRBJ2-3, with TRBD1 matching over 9 bases. CDR3 coding DNA: TGTGCCAGCAGCTTAACAGGGGGCTGGACAGATACGCAGTATTTT. Amino acids: CASSLTGGWTDTQYF.